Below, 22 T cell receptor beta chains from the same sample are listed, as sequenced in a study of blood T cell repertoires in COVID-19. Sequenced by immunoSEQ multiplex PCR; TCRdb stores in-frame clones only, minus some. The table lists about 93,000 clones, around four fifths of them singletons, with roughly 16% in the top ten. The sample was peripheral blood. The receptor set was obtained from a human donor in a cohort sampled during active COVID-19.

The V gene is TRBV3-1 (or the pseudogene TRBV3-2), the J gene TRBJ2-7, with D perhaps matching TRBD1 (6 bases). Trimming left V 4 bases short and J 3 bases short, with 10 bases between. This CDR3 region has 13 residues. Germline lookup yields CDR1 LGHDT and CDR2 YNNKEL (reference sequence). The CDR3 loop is CASSLTDSYEQYF. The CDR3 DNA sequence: TGTGCCAGCAGCCTCACGGACAGCTACGAGCAGTACTTC.

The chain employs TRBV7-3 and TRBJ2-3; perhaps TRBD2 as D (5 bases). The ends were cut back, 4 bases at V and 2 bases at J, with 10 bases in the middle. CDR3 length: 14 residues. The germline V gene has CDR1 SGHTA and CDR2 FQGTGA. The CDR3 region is CASSSGNPTDTQYF. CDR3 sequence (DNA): TGTGCCAGCAGCTCGGGAAATCCCACAGATACGCAGTATTTT.

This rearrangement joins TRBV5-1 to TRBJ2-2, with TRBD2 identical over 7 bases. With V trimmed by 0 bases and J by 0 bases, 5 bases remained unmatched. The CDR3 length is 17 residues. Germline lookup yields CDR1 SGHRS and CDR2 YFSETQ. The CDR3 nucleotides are TGCGCCAGCAGCTTGGCCGTGAGCGGGGCGAACACCGGGGAGCTGTTTTTT. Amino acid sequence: CASSLAVSGANTGELFF. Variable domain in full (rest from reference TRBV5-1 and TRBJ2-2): KAGVTQTPRYLIKTRGQQVTLSCSPISGHRSVSWYQQTPGQGLQFLFEYFSETQRNKGNFPGRFSGRQFSNSRSEMNVSTLELGDSALYLCASSLAVSGANTGELFFGEGSRLTVL.

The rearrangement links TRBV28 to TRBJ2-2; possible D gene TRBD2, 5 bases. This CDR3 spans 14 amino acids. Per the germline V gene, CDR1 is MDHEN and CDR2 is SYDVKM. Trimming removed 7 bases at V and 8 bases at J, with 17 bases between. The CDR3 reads CASTASSVVGELFF. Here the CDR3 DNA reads TGTGCCAGCACAGCTAGCTCAGTGGTAGGGGAGCTGTTTTTT.

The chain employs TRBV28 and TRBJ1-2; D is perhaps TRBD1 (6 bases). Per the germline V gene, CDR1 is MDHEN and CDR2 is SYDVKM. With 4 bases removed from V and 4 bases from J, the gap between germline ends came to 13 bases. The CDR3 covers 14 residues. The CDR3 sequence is CASSYSQGSYGYTF. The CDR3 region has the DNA TGTGCCAGCAGTTACTCTCAGGGGAGCTATGGCTACACCTTC.

The chain's CDR3 is CASSQRASGARYQETQYF. For the CDR3, the DNA is TGTGCCAGCAGCCAGCGGGCTAGCGGGGCCCGGTACCAAGAGACCCAGTACTTC. The chain is built from TRBV5-4 and TRBJ2-5; TRBD2 matches at 9 bases. After removal of 4 bases from V and 0 bases from J, the junction contained 13 bases not matched to a gene. Germline V gene data show CDR1 as SGHNT and CDR2 as YYREEE (reference sequence). The CDR3 totals 18 residues.

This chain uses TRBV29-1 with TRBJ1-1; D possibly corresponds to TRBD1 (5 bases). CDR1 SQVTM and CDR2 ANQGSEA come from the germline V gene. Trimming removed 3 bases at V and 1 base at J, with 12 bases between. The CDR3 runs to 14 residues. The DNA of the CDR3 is TGCAGCGTTGAGTTCCAGGGCGGGAACACTGAAGCTTTCTTT. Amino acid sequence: CSVEFQGGNTEAFF.

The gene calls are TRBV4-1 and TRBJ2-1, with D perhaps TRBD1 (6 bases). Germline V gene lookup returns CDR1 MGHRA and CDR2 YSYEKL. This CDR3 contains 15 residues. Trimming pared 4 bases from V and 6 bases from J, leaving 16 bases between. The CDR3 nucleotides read TGCGCCAGCAGCCCCGGCCAAGGCAGGGGCAATGAGCAGTTCTTC. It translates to CASSPGQGRGNEQFF.

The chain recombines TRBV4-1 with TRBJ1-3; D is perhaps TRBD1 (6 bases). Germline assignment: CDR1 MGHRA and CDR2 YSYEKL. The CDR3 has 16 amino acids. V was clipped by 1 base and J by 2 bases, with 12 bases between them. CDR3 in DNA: TGCGCCAGCAGCCAAGCCGGACAGACGGCTGGAAACACCATATATTTT. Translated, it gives CASSQAGQTAGNTIYF.

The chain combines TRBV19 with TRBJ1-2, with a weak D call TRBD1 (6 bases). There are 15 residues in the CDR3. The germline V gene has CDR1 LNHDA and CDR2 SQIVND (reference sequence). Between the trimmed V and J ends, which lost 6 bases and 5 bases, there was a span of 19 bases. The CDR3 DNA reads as TGTGCCAGTAGCCGAGTGACAGGCAGTCATTATGGCTACACCTTC. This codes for CASSRVTGSHYGYTF.

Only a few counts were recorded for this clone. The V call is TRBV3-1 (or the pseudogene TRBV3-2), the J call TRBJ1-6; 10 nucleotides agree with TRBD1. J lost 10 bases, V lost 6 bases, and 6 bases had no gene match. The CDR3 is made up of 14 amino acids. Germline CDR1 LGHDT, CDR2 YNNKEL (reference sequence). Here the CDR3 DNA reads TGTGCCAGCAGAGCCAGGGACAGGGGATCACCCCTCCACTTT. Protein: CASRARDRGSPLHF.

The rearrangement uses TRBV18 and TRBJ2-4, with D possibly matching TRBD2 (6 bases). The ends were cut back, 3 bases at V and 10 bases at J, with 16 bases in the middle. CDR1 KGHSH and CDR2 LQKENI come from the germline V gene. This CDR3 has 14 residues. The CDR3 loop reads CASSPGGASRIQYF. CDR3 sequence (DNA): TGTGCCAGCTCACCTGGAGGGGCGTCGAGGATTCAGTACTTC.

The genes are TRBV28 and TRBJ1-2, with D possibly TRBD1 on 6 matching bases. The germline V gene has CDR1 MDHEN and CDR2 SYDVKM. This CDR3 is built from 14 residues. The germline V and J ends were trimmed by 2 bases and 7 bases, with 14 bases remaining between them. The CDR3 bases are TGTGCCAGCAGTTTAACCGGTTACAGGGTTGGCTACACCTTC. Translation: CASSLTGYRVGYTF.

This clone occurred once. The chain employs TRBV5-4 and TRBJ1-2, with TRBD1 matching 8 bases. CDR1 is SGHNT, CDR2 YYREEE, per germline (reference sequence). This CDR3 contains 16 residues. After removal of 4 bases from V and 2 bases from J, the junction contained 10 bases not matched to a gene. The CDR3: CASSPGDRSGNYGYTF. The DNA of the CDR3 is TGTGCCAGCAGCCCCGGGGACAGGAGTGGAAACTATGGCTACACCTTC. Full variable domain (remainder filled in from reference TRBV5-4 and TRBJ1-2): ETGVTQSPTHLIKTRGQQVTLRCSSQSGHNTVSWYQQALGQGPQFIFQYYREEENGRGNFPPRFSGLQFPNYSSELNVNALELDDSALYLCASSPGDRSGNYGYTFGSGTRLTVV.

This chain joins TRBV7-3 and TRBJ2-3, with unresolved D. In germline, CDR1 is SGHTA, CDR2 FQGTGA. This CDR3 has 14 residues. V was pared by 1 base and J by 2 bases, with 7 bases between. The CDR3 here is CASSLNPTTDTQYF. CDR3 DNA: TGTGCCAGCAGCTTAAACCCTACCACAGATACGCAGTATTTT. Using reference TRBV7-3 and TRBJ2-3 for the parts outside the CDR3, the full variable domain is GAGVSQTPSNKVTEKGKYVELRCDPISGHTALYWYRQSLGQGPEFLIYFQGTGAADDSGLPNDRFFAVRPEGSVSTLKIQRTERGDSAVYLCASSLNPTTDTQYFGPGTRLTVL.

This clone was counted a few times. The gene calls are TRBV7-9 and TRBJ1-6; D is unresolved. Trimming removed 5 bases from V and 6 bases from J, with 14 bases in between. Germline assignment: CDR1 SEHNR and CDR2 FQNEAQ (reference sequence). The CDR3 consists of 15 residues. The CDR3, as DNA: TGTGCCAGCAGCACGCCGGGAGGTCCTAATTCACCCCTCCACTTT. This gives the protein CASSTPGGPNSPLHF.

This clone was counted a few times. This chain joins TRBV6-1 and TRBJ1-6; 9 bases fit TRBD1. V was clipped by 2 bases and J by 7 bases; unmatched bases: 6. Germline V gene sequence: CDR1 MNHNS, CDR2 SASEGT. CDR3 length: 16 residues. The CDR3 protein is CASSELKGTGNSPLHF. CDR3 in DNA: TGTGCCAGCAGTGAACTCAAAGGGACAGGGAATTCACCCCTCCACTTT.

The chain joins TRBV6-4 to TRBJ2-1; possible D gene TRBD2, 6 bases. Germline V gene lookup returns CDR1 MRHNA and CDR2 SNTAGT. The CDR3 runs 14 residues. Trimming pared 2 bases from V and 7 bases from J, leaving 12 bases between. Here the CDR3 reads CASSDRVSGNEQFF. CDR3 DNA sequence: TGTGCCAGCAGTGACCGGGTTAGCGGAAATGAGCAGTTCTTC.

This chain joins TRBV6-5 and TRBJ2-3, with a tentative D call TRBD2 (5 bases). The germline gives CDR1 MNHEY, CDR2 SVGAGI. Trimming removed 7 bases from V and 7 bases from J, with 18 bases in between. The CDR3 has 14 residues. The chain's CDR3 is CASTVNLDSYTQYF. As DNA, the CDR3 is TGTGCCAGCACCGTGAACCTGGACTCCTATACGCAGTATTTT.

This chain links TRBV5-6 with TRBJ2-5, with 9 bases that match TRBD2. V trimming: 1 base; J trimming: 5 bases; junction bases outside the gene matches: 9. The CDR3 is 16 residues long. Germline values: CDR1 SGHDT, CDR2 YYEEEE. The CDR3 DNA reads TGTGCCAGCAGCTTGCTCGGCGGGAGGGCCCAGGAGACCCAGTACTTC. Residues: CASSLLGGRAQETQYF.

CDR3 residues: CASSPSGQGLGETQYF. The CDR3 bases are TGTGCCAGCAGCCCTTCCGGACAGGGGCTAGGGGAGACCCAGTACTTC. The chain couples TRBV3-1 (or the pseudogene TRBV3-2) to TRBJ2-5; 9 nucleotides match TRBD1. The J segment lost 5 bases and the V segment lost 4 bases, leaving 11 bases of the junction unmatched. From germline, CDR1 is LGHDT and CDR2 YNNKEL (reference sequence). CDR3 length: 16 amino acids.

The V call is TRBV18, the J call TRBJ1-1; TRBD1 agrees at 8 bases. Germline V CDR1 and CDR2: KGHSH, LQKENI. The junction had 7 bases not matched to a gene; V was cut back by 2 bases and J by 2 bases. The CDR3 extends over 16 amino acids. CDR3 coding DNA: TGTGCCAGCTCACCATTTGGGGGACAGGAAAACACTGAAGCTTTCTTT. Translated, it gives CASSPFGGQENTEAFF.